These 18 T cell receptor beta chains were all obtained from the same sample, sequenced in a study of blood T cells in healthy people across ages. Primed by a sample-barcoded 5' primer and a J-beta primer mix, a second PCR proceeded for about 6 to 11 cycles. TCRdb fed the 5' RACE reads into MiXCR, producing one record per CDR3 protein. The sample includes 550,000 to 600,000 distinct CDR3 sequences, 27% of them seen just once. Sequencing was performed on blood. These receptors were obtained from a woman in her 70s in good health.

A single count supports this clonotype. The junction departs from germline at one end; a sequencing error may be responsible. This chain joins TRBV7-2 and TRBJ2-3; tentative D call: TRBD2 (5 bases). In germline, CDR1 is SGHTA, CDR2 FQGNSA. The length of the CDR3 is 17 residues. In nucleotides, the CDR3 is TGTGCCGGCAGCTTACTAGGCCTCCGGGAAAACACAGATACGCAGTATTTT. It specifies CAGSLLGLRENTDTQYF.

A few counts support this clonotype. V usage is TRBV12-3 or TRBV12-4 and J usage is TRBJ2-5, with TRBD2 identical over 16 bases. This CDR3 has 17 residues. Losses at the gene ends were 2 bases for V and 7 bases for J; bases not matched to a gene: 7. The CDR3: CASSLLGTSGGAGTQYF. CDR3 DNA: TGTGCCAGCAGTTTATTGGGGACTAGCGGGGGGGCAGGGACCCAGTACTTC.

This clonotype was seen a few times. The chain has TRBV15 and TRBJ1-1; 9 bases line up with TRBD1. The trim removed 0 bases at V and 9 bases at J, leaving 14 bases unmatched. The length of the CDR3 is 17 residues. Germline values: CDR1 LNHNV, CDR2 YYDKDF (reference sequence). CDR3 bases: TGTGCCACCAGCAGAGATTTAGCCGTACAGGGGGCGTTAAAAGCTTTCTTT. It specifies CATSRDLAVQGALKAFF. Combining the CDR3 with reference TRBV15 and TRBJ1-1 gives the whole variable domain DAMVIQNPRYQVTQFGKPVTLSCSQTLNHNVMYWYQQKSSQAPKLLFHYYDKDFNNEADTPDNFQSRRPNTSFCFLDIRSPGLGDTAMYLCATSRDLAVQGALKAFFGQGTRLTVV.

V is TRBV7-2 and J is TRBJ2-1, with 7 bases aligning to TRBD2. The assigned J gene may be wrong: the sequence end matches TRBJ2-7 better. From germline, CDR1 is SGHTA and CDR2 FQGNSA. CDR3 length: 14 residues. The CDR3 DNA reads as TGTGCCAGCAGCTTAATGGCAGGGAGGGGCGAGCAGTACTTC. It yields the protein CASSLMAGRGEQYF.

The gene calls are TRBV5-1 and TRBJ2-3, with D possibly being TRBD2 (7 bases). From germline, CDR1 is SGHRS and CDR2 YFSETQ. V lost 6 bases and J lost 4, with 18 bases in between. CDR3 length: 15 amino acids. In DNA, the CDR3 is TGCGCCAGCACCGCGTCTGGGGGGGCACCAGATACGCAGTATTTT. This encodes CASTASGGAPDTQYF.

This clonotype was detected only a few times. The gene calls are TRBV7-2 and TRBJ2-1, with 7 positions matching TRBD1. The J call is uncertain, as TRBJ2-7 better fits the DNA end. This CDR3 is 15 amino acids long. Germline-derived CDR1 and CDR2 are SGHTA and FQGNSA. CDR3 bases: TGTGCCAGCAGCTGGACAGGACATCTTTCCTACGAGCAGTACTTC. Protein: CASSWTGHLSYEQYF.

This clonotype was seen more than once but under ten times. The chain uses TRBV3-1 and TRBJ2-7; TRBD2 matches 7 bases. V gave up 0 bases and J gave up 2 bases; unmatched junction bases: 4. This CDR3 contains 15 residues. Germline values: CDR1 LGHDT, CDR2 YNNKEL (reference sequence). Written as DNA, the CDR3 is TGTGCCAGCAGCCAAGAAGGGCGGGGGACCTACGAGCAGTACTTC. Residues: CASSQEGRGTYEQYF.

V usage is TRBV20-1 and J usage is TRBJ1-6; no clear D. In germline, CDR1 is DFQATT, CDR2 SNEGSKA (reference sequence). This CDR3 region has 12 residues. Trimming stripped 0 bases from V and 6 bases from J, with 3 bases between. The CDR3 sequence: CSAREVNSPLHF. DNA for the CDR3: TGCAGTGCTAGAGAGGTTAATTCACCCCTCCACTTT.

This clonotype was picked up a small number of times. The V gene is TRBV29-1, the J gene TRBJ1-1, with D uncertain. This CDR3 has 12 amino acids. Germline V gene lookup returns CDR1 SQVTM and CDR2 ANQGSEA. The V end was cut by 6 bases, the J end by 1 base, with 9 bases between. CDR3 residues: CSVEGENTEAFF. CDR3 DNA sequence: TGCAGCGTCGAGGGAGAGAACACTGAAGCTTTCTTT.

This clonotype showed up just a few times. The chain joins TRBV20-1 to TRBJ1-2; D call uncertain. Germline CDR1 reads DFQATT; CDR2 reads SNEGSKA (reference sequence). This CDR3 contains 11 residues. The CDR3 region is CGAEHNYGYTF. The CDR3 DNA is TGCGGAGCCGAGCATAACTATGGCTACACCTTC.

In this sample, this clonotype turned up many times. This rearrangement joins TRBV4-1 to TRBJ1-4; D unclear. Germline CDR1 MGHRA, CDR2 YSYEKL. The V end lost 4 bases, the J end lost 6 bases, and 12 bases lay between the germline ends. The CDR3 is 14 residues long. The CDR3 nucleotides are TGCGCCAGCAGCCTTTTCCATGGGGATGAAAAACTGTTTTTT. Translation gives CASSLFHGDEKLFF.

This clonotype was seen a handful of times. This rearrangement joins TRBV4-2 to TRBJ2-2; 15 nucleotides line up with TRBD2. CDR1 LGHNA and CDR2 YNFKEQ come from the germline V gene. The trim removed 4 bases at V and 7 bases at J, leaving 13 bases unmatched. This CDR3 is 19 amino acids long. This CDR3 reads CASSRGLAGGPYNDGELFF. Written as DNA, the CDR3 is TGTGCCAGCAGCCGAGGACTAGCGGGGGGGCCATATAATGACGGGGAGCTGTTTTTT.

There are a few counts of this clonotype. This chain connects TRBV7-2 to TRBJ1-5; D not certain. V shed 2 bases and J shed 7 bases, with 6 bases lying between them. Per the germline V gene, CDR1 is SGHTA and CDR2 is FQGNSA. The CDR3 length is 12 residues. The CDR3 region is CASSLYNQPQHF. For the CDR3, the DNA is TGTGCCAGCAGCTTATATAACCAGCCCCAGCATTTT.

The table lists this clonotype with a few counts. The chain couples TRBV29-1 to TRBJ2-5; no clear D. The V end lost 4 bases, the J end lost 5 bases, and 5 bases lay between the germline ends. Germline loops: CDR1 SQVTM, CDR2 ANQGSEA. The CDR3 length is 10 residues. The DNA of the CDR3 is TGCAGCGTTGGATCGGAGACCCAGTACTTC. It encodes CSVGSETQYF. The whole variable domain, filled in from reference TRBV29-1 and TRBJ2-5, reads SAVISQKPSRDICQRGTSLTIQCQVDSQVTMMFWYRQQPGQSLTLIATANQGSEATYESGFVIDKFPISRPNLTFSTLTVSNMSPEDSSIYLCSVGSETQYFGPGTRLLVL.

The rearrangement uses TRBV24-1 and TRBJ2-2; TRBD1 matches at 7 bases. This CDR3 comprises 17 residues. With 3 bases clipped from V and 2 bases from J, the junction kept 8 bases outside the gene matches. CDR1 is KGHDR, CDR2 SFDVKD, per germline. The CDR3 loop reads CATSDHRQGPNTGELFF. The CDR3, as DNA: TGTGCCACCAGTGATCACCGACAGGGCCCTAACACCGGGGAGCTGTTTTTT.

The rearrangement joins TRBV12-5 to TRBJ2-3, with TRBD2 matching 13 bases. The V gene's germline CDR1 is LGHNT and CDR2 FRNRAP. V was pared by 6 bases and J by 5 bases, with 8 bases of the junction left unmatched. The CDR3 covers 16 residues. The CDR3 protein is CASGLGLAGVRDTQYF. The CDR3 coding sequence is TGTGCTAGTGGCCTAGGACTAGCGGGAGTGAGAGATACGCAGTATTTT.

The rearrangement links TRBV10-3 to TRBJ2-7, with 7 positions matching TRBD1. V trimming: 6 bases; J trimming: 7 bases; junction bases outside the gene matches: 9. CDR1 is ENHRY and CDR2 is SYGVKD in the germline V gene. This CDR3 comprises 13 residues. CDR3 in amino acids: CAIRDRELGEQYF. The CDR3 coding sequence is TGTGCCATCAGAGACAGGGAGCTGGGGGAGCAGTACTTC.

A few counts support this clonotype. The J gene is TRBJ1-6, the V gene TRBV30; 10 bases are a match to TRBD1. CDR3 length: 16 amino acids. The V segment lost 0 bases and the J segment 9 bases; nucleotides outside the gene matches: 8. Germline V gene data show CDR1 as GTSNPN and CDR2 as SVGIG (reference sequence). Here the CDR3 reads CAWSVLPGTGVSPLHF. DNA for the CDR3: TGTGCCTGGAGTGTACTCCCCGGGACAGGGGTTTCACCCCTCCACTTT.